The 29 T cell receptor beta chains in this list originate from one sample, sequenced in a study of cytomegalovirus exposure and HLA in healthy donors. The PCR employed 60 Vbeta primers together with 13 Jbeta primers. Profiling relied on immunoSEQ multiplex PCR, and the TCRdb table lists in-frame clones only, not all of them. The sample lists roughly 160,000 clones, about four fifths occurring once. The sample consisted of PBMCs. The receptors were gathered from a boy aged 2-15 years in good health and CMV-seronegative.

The rearrangement joins TRBV10-2 to TRBJ2-1, with a tentative D call TRBD1 (7 bases). CDR3 length: 17 residues. The ends were cut back, 6 bases at V and 0 bases at J, with 18 bases in the middle. Germline CDR1 reads WSHSY; CDR2 reads SAAADI. CDR3 region: CASRAGGGRLSYNEQFF. CDR3 bases: TGCGCCAGCAGAGCCGGAGGGGGCCGACTCTCCTACAATGAGCAGTTCTTC.

The chain links TRBV5-1 to TRBJ1-2, with 8 positions matching TRBD1. Germline V gene sequence: CDR1 SGHRS, CDR2 YFSETQ. The CDR3 consists of 16 residues. V gave up 4 bases and J gave up 7 bases; unmatched junction bases: 15. The CDR3 nucleotides are TGCGCCAGCAGCCGTGCGAGGGGACAGGTAGAATCTGGCTACACCTTC. Residues: CASSRARGQVESGYTF. The full variable domain, with the rest looked up from reference TRBV5-1 and TRBJ1-2, is KAGVTQTPRYLIKTRGQQVTLSCSPISGHRSVSWYQQTPGQGLQFLFEYFSETQRNKGNFPGRFSGRQFSNSRSEMNVSTLELGDSALYLCASSRARGQVESGYTFGSGTRLTVV.

The J gene is TRBJ2-2, the V gene TRBV7-8, with 11 bases fitting TRBD2. V gave up 3 bases and J gave up 6 bases; unmatched junction bases: 6. The CDR3 length is 16 residues. Germline V gene lookup returns CDR1 SGHVS and CDR2 FQNEAQ. The CDR3 protein is CASSFSGRALSGELFF. CDR3 nucleotides: TGTGCCAGCAGCTTTAGCGGGAGGGCCCTCTCCGGGGAGCTGTTTTTT.

This clone has a handful of counts. The chain carries TRBV21-1 and TRBJ2-1; no DNA check was done on the table's D call, TRBD2. TRBV21-1 has pseudogene status. The CDR3 spans 20 residues. The CDR3 sequence: CASSPYGTTTKAWGYNEQFF. The CDR3 coding sequence is TGTGCCAGCAGCCCATATGGGACTACTACAAAAGCGTGGGGTTACAATGAGCAGTTCTTC.

This chain uses TRBV11-2 with TRBJ2-7; possible D gene TRBD1, 6 bases. Germline lookup yields CDR1 SGHAT and CDR2 FQNNGV. The CDR3 sequence is 15 residues long. Trimming cost V 1 base and J 0 bases, with 10 bases left between them. The CDR3 loop is CASSLAGAPSYEQYF. DNA for the CDR3: TGTGCCAGCAGCTTAGCAGGGGCGCCCTCCTACGAGCAGTACTTC.

The V and J genes are TRBV7-6 and TRBJ2-2, with no clear D. This CDR3 has 13 amino acids. The V gene's germline CDR1 is SGHVS and CDR2 FNYEAQ. The V end was cut by 4 bases, the J end by 4 bases, with 7 bases between. The CDR3 region has the DNA TGTGCCAGCAGCTCAGGTGGCACCGGGGAGCTGTTTTTT. Its translation: CASSSGGTGELFF.

The gene calls are TRBV9 and TRBJ1-1; weak D call: TRBD1 (5 bases). CDR1 is SGDLS and CDR2 is YYNGEE in the germline V gene. The CDR3 extends over 16 amino acids. V lost 2 bases to trimming and J lost 2 bases, with 16 bases between them. CDR3 region: CASSVSARRGNTEAFF. CDR3 DNA: TGTGCCAGCAGCGTGAGCGCAAGGAGGGGAAACACTGAAGCTTTCTTT.

The genes are TRBV29-1 and TRBJ1-4; 7 bases match TRBD1. The V and J ends lost 4 bases and 7 bases, in that order; junction bases with no gene match: 6. Germline assignment: CDR1 SQVTM and CDR2 ANQGSEA. The CDR3 totals 13 residues. CDR3 region: CSVGDSRTEKLFF. As DNA, the CDR3 is TGCAGCGTTGGGGACAGCCGAACTGAAAAACTGTTTTTT.

The chain has TRBV25-1 and TRBJ2-2; 10 bases line up with TRBD2. The germline gives CDR1 MGHDK, CDR2 SYGVNS. The CDR3 covers 17 residues. V lost 1 base to trimming and J lost 5 bases; unmatched junction nucleotides: 7. In DNA, the CDR3 is TGTGCCAGCAGTGAATTTATAGCGGGAGGCTGGACCGGGGAGCTGTTTTTT. Protein sequence: CASSEFIAGGWTGELFF.

This clone was seen a single time. The chain has TRBV5-1 and TRBJ2-7; D is perhaps TRBD2 (6 bases). V lost 3 bases and J 3 bases, leaving 16 bases between the germline ends. The length of the CDR3 is 15 residues. In germline, CDR1 is SGHRS, CDR2 YFSETQ. The CDR3 reads CASSSDHGRGYEQYF. As DNA, the CDR3 is TGCGCCAGCAGCTCGGACCACGGGAGAGGCTACGAGCAGTACTTC.

V and J are TRBV11-2 and TRBJ2-7; 7 bases match TRBD1. The CDR3 has 13 amino acids. With V trimmed by 6 bases and J by 3 bases, 5 bases remained unmatched. Germline-derived CDR1 and CDR2 are SGHAT and FQNNGV. In nucleotides, the CDR3 is TGTGCCAGCAGTTGGGACAGAGTCTACGAGCAGTACTTC. Translated, it gives CASSWDRVYEQYF.

The chain links TRBV19 to TRBJ2-3; D call uncertain. The ends were cut back, 7 bases at V and 0 bases at J, with 14 bases in the middle. This CDR3 has 15 amino acids. The germline CDR1 and CDR2 sequences are LNHDA and SQIVND (reference sequence). CDR3 sequence (DNA): TGTGCCAGTAAGACTGGCAGAATTAGCACAGATACGCAGTATTTT. Amino acids: CASKTGRISTDTQYF.

The rearrangement links TRBV5-1 to TRBJ1-4, with 7 bases that match TRBD1. V dropped 4 bases and J dropped 4; count of bases not matched to a gene: 10. CDR1 is SGHRS, CDR2 YFSETQ, per germline. CDR3 length equals 16 residues. The CDR3 spells CASSALTGTVNEKLFF. The CDR3 DNA follows: TGCGCCAGCAGCGCCTTAACCGGGACAGTTAATGAAAAACTGTTTTTT.

The chain carries TRBV19 and TRBJ2-3, with TRBD1 matching 9 bases. Unmatched junction bases numbered 9, after V lost 0 bases and J lost 5 bases. The germline V gene encodes CDR1 LNHDA and CDR2 SQIVND (reference sequence). The CDR3 runs to 17 residues. The CDR3 nucleotides are TGTGCCAGTAGTATAGATGACGCAGGGACAGGGAGAGATACGCAGTATTTT. This encodes CASSIDDAGTGRDTQYF.

This clone was detected only once. The chain couples TRBV7-2 to TRBJ1-1; D unclear. The CDR3 length is 15 residues. V shed 6 bases and J shed 0 bases, with 14 bases lying between them. Germline V gene sequence: CDR1 SGHTA, CDR2 FQGNSA. Here the CDR3 reads CASRSGYKMNTEAFF. DNA for the CDR3: TGTGCCAGCAGATCGGGGTACAAGATGAACACTGAAGCTTTCTTT.

The V call is TRBV7-9, the J call TRBJ2-1, with 7 bases that match TRBD1. In germline, CDR1 is SEHNR, CDR2 FQNEAQ (reference sequence). The V segment lost 7 bases and the J segment 0 bases; nucleotides outside the gene matches: 3. The length of the CDR3 is 14 residues. The CDR3, as DNA: TGTGCCAGCACCTGGGACAGCTCCTACAATGAGCAGTTCTTC. Translation gives CASTWDSSYNEQFF.

V and J are TRBV21-1 and TRBJ2-5; whether TRBD1, the table's D call, matches the DNA was not checked. TRBV21-1 constitutes a pseudogene. The CDR3 covers 14 residues. Here the CDR3 DNA reads TGTGCCAGCAGCTTAGGGGCATTACAAGAGACCCAGTACTTC. Amino acids: CASSLGALQETQYF.

V is TRBV23-1 and J is TRBJ2-1, with D perhaps TRBD2 (7 bases). TRBV23-1 is an open reading frame, and its role is uncertain. The CDR3 consists of 16 residues. Trimming shortened V by 3 bases and J by 4 bases, and 16 bases separated the two germline ends. The CDR3 spells CASSHPGDSGYNEQFF. CDR3 nucleotide sequence: TGCGCCAGCAGTCACCCAGGGGATAGCGGGTACAATGAGCAGTTCTTC.

The rearrangement joins TRBV10-2 to TRBJ2-3, with D possibly being TRBD2 (5 bases). In germline, CDR1 is WSHSY, CDR2 SAAADI. This CDR3 comprises 12 residues. Trimming pared 3 bases from V and 5 bases from J, leaving 6 bases between. This CDR3 reads CASSERGDTQYF. CDR3 sequence (DNA): TGCGCCAGCAGTGAACGGGGAGATACGCAGTATTTT.

The sample holds one count of this clone. The chain joins TRBV6-1 to TRBJ2-5; 7 nucleotides agree with TRBD2. V lost 7 bases, J lost 11 bases, and 16 bases stayed unmatched. Germline CDR1 and CDR2: MNHNS and SASEGT. The CDR3 has 14 residues. The CDR3 sequence is CASTEGTTQSQQYF. CDR3 DNA: TGTGCCAGCACCGAGGGGACTACCCAATCCCAACAGTACTTC.

The count of this clone is one. This sequence joins TRBV6-5 and TRBJ1-1, with D perhaps matching TRBD1 (5 bases). V lost 6 bases and J 4 bases, leaving 18 bases between the germline ends. CDR1 is MNHEY and CDR2 is SVGAGI in the germline V gene. CDR3 size: 15 residues. Written as DNA, the CDR3 is TGTGCCAGCAGACTTACTGGGGGGAAGGTCACTGAAGCTTTCTTT. Its translation: CASRLTGGKVTEAFF.

The rearrangement joins TRBV2 to TRBJ2-5, with 10 bases aligning to TRBD1. The J call may not be correct, given that the DNA end is closer to TRBJ2-7. In germline, CDR1 is SNHLY, CDR2 FYNNEI. CDR3 length: 15 amino acids. The chain's CDR3 is CASIPLGQGTYEQYF. DNA for the CDR3: TGTGCCAGCATCCCCCTGGGACAGGGGACCTACGAGCAGTACTTC.

This rearrangement joins TRBV6-5 to TRBJ2-2; the match to TRBD2 covers 7 bases. Germline CDR1 reads MNHEY; CDR2 reads SVGAGI. V lost 8 bases and J lost 4; bases outside the gene matches: 10. The CDR3 length is 15 residues. The CDR3 spells CASGWPGRGTGELFF. CDR3 DNA: TGTGCCAGCGGTTGGCCAGGGAGGGGCACCGGGGAGCTGTTTTTT.

The chain links TRBV4-2 to TRBJ2-7, with unresolved D. The V end lost 0 bases, the J end lost 12 bases, and 21 bases lay between the germline ends. Germline V gene sequence: CDR1 LGHNA, CDR2 YNFKEQ. This CDR3 is 15 amino acids long. In DNA form, the CDR3 reads TGTGCCAGCAGCCAAGATGCGGTTAGTTTCTTCAGCGCGTACTTC. It encodes CASSQDAVSFFSAYF.

Note on this clone: A junction end diverges from the germline sequence, so it may reflect a read error. This CDR3 is also generated by other DNA sequences in the sample. J is TRBJ1-1 and V is TRBV5-6; tentatively, D is TRBD1 (6 bases). The CDR3 covers 13 residues. From germline, CDR1 is SGHDT and CDR2 YYEEEE. The CDR3 DNA sequence: TGTGCCAGCAGCACACAGGGTGCGACTGAGGCTTTCTTT. It yields the protein CASSTQGATEAFF.

This clone has only a few counts. This chain connects TRBV2 to TRBJ1-2; 12 nucleotides agree with TRBD1. Germline lookup yields CDR1 SNHLY and CDR2 FYNNEI. The V and J ends lost 8 bases and 3 bases, in that order; junction bases with no gene match: 10. The CDR3 runs to 16 residues. The CDR3 reads CASGGKGQGAYYGYTF. CDR3 DNA: TGTGCCAGCGGAGGAAAGGGACAGGGGGCCTACTATGGCTACACCTTC.

The chain carries TRBV7-8 and TRBJ2-5, with D perhaps matching TRBD2 (6 bases). CDR3 length: 19 residues. With 4 bases removed from V and 7 bases from J, the gap between germline ends came to 31 bases. Germline CDR1 is SGHVS and CDR2 is FQNEAQ. The DNA for the CDR3 is TGTGCCAGCAGCTCAAAATGGGCTAGCGCGCGCGTTGGGAATGGGACCCAGTACTTC. It codes for CASSSKWASARVGNGTQYF.

The chain uses TRBV2 and TRBJ2-1, with 11 bases fitting TRBD2. The V gene end was trimmed by 1 base and the J gene end by 5 bases; junction bases not matched to a gene: 10. The CDR3 is 18 residues long. Germline V gene data show CDR1 as SNHLY and CDR2 as FYNNEI. Here the CDR3 DNA reads TGTGCCAGCAGTGAAGAGGGGGGACTAGCGGAACAACACAATGAGCAGTTCTTC. Residues: CASSEEGGLAEQHNEQFF.

The chain has TRBV6-1 and TRBJ2-7, with D possibly being TRBD2 (7 bases). The germline CDR1 and CDR2 sequences are MNHNS and SASEGT. This CDR3 is built from 15 residues. The ends were cut back, 0 bases at V and 4 bases at J, with 13 bases in the middle. CDR3 in DNA: TGTGCCAGCAGTGAAGCGGGGGGAGGGGGATACGAGCAGTACTTC. This encodes CASSEAGGGGYEQYF.